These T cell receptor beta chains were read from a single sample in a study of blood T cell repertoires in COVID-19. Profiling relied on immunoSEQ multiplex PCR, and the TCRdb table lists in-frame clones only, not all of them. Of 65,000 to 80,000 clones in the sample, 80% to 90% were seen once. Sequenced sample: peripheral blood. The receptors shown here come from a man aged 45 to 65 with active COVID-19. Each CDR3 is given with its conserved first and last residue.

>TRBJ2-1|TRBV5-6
CASTGTDYNEQFF
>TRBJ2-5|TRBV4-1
CASSQDIFGFQETQYF
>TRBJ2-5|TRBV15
CATSRGQGTETQYF
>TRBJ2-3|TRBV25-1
CASRAGPPDTQYF
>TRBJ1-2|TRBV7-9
CASSLLVGTENYGYTF
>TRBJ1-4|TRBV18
CASSPDRDTKEKLFF
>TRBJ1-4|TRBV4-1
CASSPSTGVANEKLFF
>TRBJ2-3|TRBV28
CASSLAGTGVTDTQYF
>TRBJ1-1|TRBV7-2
CASSLTQTGDTEAFF
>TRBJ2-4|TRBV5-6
CASTTRHYGAKNIQYF
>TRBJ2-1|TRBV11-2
CASSRDSGEQFF
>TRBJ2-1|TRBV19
CASSMIRLAGGFNEQFF
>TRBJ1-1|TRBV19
CASSQGARDNTEAFF
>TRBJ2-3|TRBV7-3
CASSLNRGVSDTQYF
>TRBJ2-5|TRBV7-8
CASTRPRGWGQETQYF
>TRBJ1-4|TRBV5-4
CASSLYRPFRGTNEKLFF
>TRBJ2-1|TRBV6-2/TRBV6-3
CASSAGADYNEQFF
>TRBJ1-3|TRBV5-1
CASSPGDRGRHTIYF
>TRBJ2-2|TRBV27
CASSSYGGQGSIGELFF
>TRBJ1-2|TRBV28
CASSTLPITTYGYTF
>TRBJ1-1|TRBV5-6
CASSLEGGVTEAFF
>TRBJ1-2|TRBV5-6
CASTPKGRGARGYTF
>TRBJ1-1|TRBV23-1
CASSQRLNTEAFF
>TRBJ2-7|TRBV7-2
CASSLLDREQYF
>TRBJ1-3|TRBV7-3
CASSLGGDGGNTIYF
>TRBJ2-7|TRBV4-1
CASSQDRGAYEQYF
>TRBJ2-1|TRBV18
CASSPGTSTYNEQFF
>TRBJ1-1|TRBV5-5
CASSSSGGAYTEAFF
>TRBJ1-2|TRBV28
CASSYPPGATNYGYTF
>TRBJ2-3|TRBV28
CASSLSRGSFSPTDTQYF
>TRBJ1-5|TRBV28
CASSLWRGGKGDQPQHF
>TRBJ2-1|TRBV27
CASSFIGQGPIGQFF
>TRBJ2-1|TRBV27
CASSLSGRYNEQFF
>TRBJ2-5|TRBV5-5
CASSSQTGQETQYF
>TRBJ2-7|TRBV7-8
CASSLAQAGYEQYF
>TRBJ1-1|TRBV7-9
CASSSGTGTNTEAFF
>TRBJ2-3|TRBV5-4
CASAKWREGQTQYF
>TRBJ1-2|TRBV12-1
CASSLWYRVRNYGYTF
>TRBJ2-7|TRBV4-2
CASSSSGAFPYEQYF
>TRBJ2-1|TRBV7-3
CASSPDRGNYNEQFF
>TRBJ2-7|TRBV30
CAWTLGTVSYEQYF